The sequence of this TCR beta chain was determined in a study of cytomegalovirus exposure and HLA in healthy donors (dated 2017 in TCRdb). As for the study more broadly: An earlier analysis of approximately 640 of the donors reported 250 to 350 Gb of sequence data and 100 million to 130 million unique TCR beta sequences from roughly 200 million T cells. The later analysis used no new phenotypic data to find candidate immune exposures, relying instead on TCR beta sequences and their occurrence across donors. Of the roughly 400 genotyped donors, approximately 80% fell in the genetic ancestry cluster associated with self-reported Caucasian donors. Class I and class II HLA loci were covered by the typing at four-digit resolution. Donor age, sex, ethnicity and CMV serostatus were compiled alongside the repertoire data. The study aimed to test whether cataloging public T cell receptors could reveal signatures of past pathogen exposure. Because of strong linkage in the cohort, roughly 5 DR-DQ haplotypes were treated as single units for association and clustering. In an earlier analysis of 587 of the donors, high-throughput TCR beta sequencing was used to judge whether each TCR beta V gene segment behaved as functional or pseudogenic. Along with the approximately 650-subject first cohort, a separate validation cohort of roughly 110 different subjects was used. Typing coverage varied by locus: roughly 629-640 donors for A, B, C, DRB1 and DQB1; approximately 560 for DQA1; 600 to 610 for DPA1; around 490 for DPB1. To predict cytomegalovirus infection status, the study brought together high-throughput TCR immunosequencing, statistical association of individual TCRs with disease status, and machine learning. Every repertoire in the discovery cohort had been generated on one and the same sequencing platform. The study used immunosequencing to profile the T cell repertoires of 670 or so subjects and linked those repertoires to cytomegalovirus serostatus. Around 300 gigabases of sequencing data and roughly 90 million unique TCR sequences were included in an early release covering under 650 HLA-typed donors. A later genetic analysis took genome-wide SNP genotypes for about 65% of the roughly 670 donors and used that subset as a discovery cohort. In a later analysis, previously published TCR beta repertoires from 550 to 700 donors were re-analyzed and high-resolution HLA genotyping was added so that TCR occurrence patterns could be studied. Among about 360 genotyped donors of the cohort, an average of approximately 240,000 unique TCR beta nucleotide sequences were sequenced per donor, 15% to 20% of them non-productive. What the authors observed across the whole study: Only TCR beta chains were sequenced in this cohort, and the absence of alpha or paired-chain data limited detectable features. Compared with equally common non-associated chains, HLA-associated TCR beta chains in a later analysis were more clonally expanded and had lower generation probabilities. In a later analysis, the rate of TCR association differed among HLA loci, with DRB1 alleles having the most associated TCRs and HLA-C alleles having the fewest. Three of the identified cytomegalovirus-associated TCR beta chains were confirmed in vitro to be specific for cytomegalovirus antigens. A later genetic analysis associated a missense DCLRE1C variant with V-gene and J-gene trimming of TCR beta chains, and an independent cohort replicated the association. Some IMGT-functional V segments, including TRBV6-2 and TRBV6-3, could not be distinguished by the 87-base-pair reads and were therefore excluded. When HLA alleles, especially DR and DQ, strongly co-occurred, attributing TCR associations to individual alleles was difficult. According to a later analysis, most CMV-associated TCR beta chains appeared to be HLA-restricted, and the HLA associations seemed to be driven largely by CMV exposure. A later genetic analysis reported fewer N-insertions in productive TCRs among donors in an Asian-associated ancestry cluster than the roughly 650-donor mean. While some public TCRs were present in many individuals, most TCR sequences turned up only very rarely across donors. For the cohort, immune exposure information was limited to CMV serostatus. Broadly in line with IMGT annotations, most TCR beta V segments showed up in productive rearrangements about 87% or about 30% of the time in an earlier analysis of 450 to 600 of the donors. The study listed approximately 160 TCR beta chains as associated with cytomegalovirus. A cluster of highly shared sequence variants was judged likely to represent a technical artifact of the sequencing pipeline. Linkage disequilibrium might explain the correlated functional status among segregating V segments, but an unknown experimental factor could not be excluded. The earlier analysis of some 540 of the donors excluded 15 to 20 rarely observed V segments, including chromosome 9 orphons, because counts were too low. Cytomegalovirus status was reported to be diagnosed by the classifier with high specificity and sensitivity in both the original and validation cohorts. Presence/absence analyses assumed roughly uniform sequencing depth across donors, an assumption that may not hold. A further reported finding was that TCR beta sequences accurately predicted the HLA-A and HLA-B alleles for most subjects in the first cohort. According to the authors, the approach could potentially be generalized to other disease states and immunological phenotypes. Because HLA typing was missing for some donors at each locus, association tests included only the typed subset. At a false discovery rate of 0.05, a later analysis linked approximately 18,000 TCR beta sequences to specific HLA alleles. Several of the top co-occurrence clusters appeared to be linked to parvovirus B19, influenza, CMV and Epstein-Barr virus, according to a later analysis.

As concerns this clone: Its antigen remains unidentified. No qualities accompany the bases; no much larger clone lies one base away.

The cohort comprised some 730 healthy bone marrow donors. At the time of sampling, every cohort member was nominally healthy, though immune exposures that went unrecorded were likely present. The donor was CMV seronegative and was included in the group of a few hundred seronegative cohort members. Each donor provided a peripheral blood sample, and peripheral blood mononuclear cells were used for TCR beta sequencing. Genomic DNA was extracted from the blood cell samples with the Qiagen DNeasy Blood Extraction Kit. Libraries came from the immunoSEQ multiplex PCR assay. A mixture of 60 forward primers for TCR Vbeta segments and 13 reverse primers for TCR Jbeta segments was used in the multiplex PCR. The CDR3 region of rearranged TCR beta genes was amplified from genomic DNA by a multiplex PCR assay. The Illumina HiSeq System was used to sequence the amplified TCR beta libraries as 87-base-pair reads. On the authors' methods: Across the 600 to 700 repertoires, a later analysis counted tens of millions of unique TCR beta chains, roughly 11 million of which were shared by at least two donors. To remove PCR and sequencing errors, raw reads were error-corrected and collapsed into unique sequences using a nearest-neighbor algorithm that merged closely related sequences. Alignment of CDR3 sequences to IMGT reference sequences was used to assign V, D and J gene segments. For a sequence to be retained, a match of at least six nucleotides was required to both a V gene segment and a J gene segment. A rearrangement was called productive if the CDR3 had no stop codons and remained in frame with V and J, and every other rearrangement was called non-productive. Following IMGT convention, CDR3 was defined as the stretch from the second conserved V-encoded cysteine to the conserved J-encoded phenylalanine. In an earlier analysis of approximately 590 of the donors, sequences lacking an unambiguous match to a single V gene segment were excluded. An earlier analysis of several hundred of the donors classified V segments as functional when productive rearrangements were above 56.7% and as segregating when the standard deviation between donors was above 5%. A statistical classification framework was built to diagnose cytomegalovirus status from the catalog of TCR beta chain sequences. V and J gene assignment, in a later analysis, came from comparing TCR nucleotide sequences with IMGT/GENE-DB human TR gene sequences. A later analysis assigned CDR3 sequences and most-parsimonious VDJ recombination scenarios with the TCRdist pipeline. In a later analysis, each TCR beta chain was defined by its CDR3 amino acid sequence together with its V-gene family, and reads lacking a unique V-gene family were excluded. In a later analysis, several hundred highly shared, low-generation-probability nucleotide sequences were removed to address suspected cross-contamination and a sequencing artifact. In a later analysis, a clonal expansion index was calculated for each public chain from normalized within-repertoire ranks of inferred template counts. A later analysis computed generation probabilities with a VDJ recombination model fitted to out-of-frame rearrangements, and checked the results against IGoR. In a later analysis, TCR-TCR, TCR-HLA and TCR-CMV co-occurrence was scored with hypergeometric tests, and a repertoire-size bias correction was applied to TCR pairs. False discovery rates were estimated in a later analysis by permuting HLA or CMV assignments 20 times. In a later analysis, co-occurring TCRs were grouped using DBSCAN, with TCRdist sequence similarity added in when clustering inside HLA-allele-positive subsets. Repertoires with fewer than 30,000 or more than 120,000 public chains were left out of co-occurrence clustering, as were four to six repertoires with anomalous nucleotide sharing. TCRdb re-hosts the immuneACCESS table, in-frame sequences only. Its copies lack some clones; in the studies checked, an unresolved V gene accounts for under half of them, and the cause for the rest is not known. That table furnishes V, J and clone size, whereas the DNA furnished D and trimming. For this sample the table gives fewer than 140,000 clones, of which roughly 77% were detected only once. More than 2% of the sample rests with the top ten.

V loses 1 base of germline sequence and J loses 4 bases, and the interval between the two ends is 7 bases. Per the germline V gene, SNHLY is the CDR1 and FYNNEI is the CDR2. The CDR3 holds 13 amino acids from the cysteine to the phenylalanine. The entry retains the CDR3 DNA only, 39 bases that are in frame from base 1. The sample comprised PBMCs. The rearrangement combines TRBV2 with TRBJ1-1; there is no confident call for the D gene. The TCR originated in a man aged 35-49 years in good health and CMV-seronegative. Here is the DNA: TGTGCCAGCAGTGAAGGGGCCGGCACTGAAGCTTTCTTT. This gives the protein CASSEGAGTEAFF.